The source of this TCR beta chain is a study of siplizumab effects on memory and regulatory T cells. The repertoire was sequenced with immunoSEQ multiplex PCR; TCRdb's copy has only in-frame clones and lacks some. Among under 70,000 clones listed, approximately 79% were seen once. There are 16 residues in the CDR3. Germline-derived CDR1 and CDR2 are LGHNA and YNFKEQ. The V gene lost 4 bases and the J gene lost 3 bases, with 16 bases spanning the gap. The TCR sequence derives from a human donor in good health. The V gene is TRBV4-2, the J gene TRBJ1-3, with D possibly being TRBD1 (6 bases). The sample comprised memory CD4+ T cells sorted from blood. The CDR3: CASSREPTGNGNTIYF. In DNA form, the CDR3 reads TGTGCCAGCAGCCGAGAACCTACAGGGAATGGAAACACCATATATTTT.